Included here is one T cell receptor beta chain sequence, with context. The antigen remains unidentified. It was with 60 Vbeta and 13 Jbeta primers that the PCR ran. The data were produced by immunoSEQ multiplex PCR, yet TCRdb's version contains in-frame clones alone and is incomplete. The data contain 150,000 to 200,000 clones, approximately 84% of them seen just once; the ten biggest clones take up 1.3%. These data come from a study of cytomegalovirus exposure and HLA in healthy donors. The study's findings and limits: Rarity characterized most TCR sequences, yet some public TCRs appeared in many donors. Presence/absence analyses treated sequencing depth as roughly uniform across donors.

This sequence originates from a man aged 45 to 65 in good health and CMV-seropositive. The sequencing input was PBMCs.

This CDR3 reads CATTGLGRETQYF. The CDR3 DNA is TGTGCCACCACGGGGTTAGGACGGGAGACCCAGTACTTC. The V and J genes are TRBV19 and TRBJ2-5; tentative D call: TRBD2 (5 bases). V gave up 10 bases and J gave up 5 bases, with 17 bases separating them. This CDR3 region has 13 residues. Germline V gene sequence: CDR1 LNHDA, CDR2 SQIVND (reference sequence).